What follows are 2 T cell receptor beta chains derived from one specimen sequenced in a study of CD8+CD57+ T cells in acquired aplastic anemia. Before being chosen for sequencing, patients had shown CD8+CD57+ cell expansion by flow cytometry. The template for TCR beta VDJ and CDR3 sequence profiling was genomic DNA. TCRdb re-analysed the reads in MiXCR, keeping a single row per CDR3 protein. The repertoire holds 250,000 to 350,000 distinct CDR3 sequences, with approximately 60% as singletons. Sequenced: sorted CD4+, CD8+, or CD8+CD57+ T cells (not recorded which) from PBMCs. The receptor set was obtained from a human donor with aplastic anemia.

The sample holds a few counts of this clonotype. This sequence joins TRBV7-2 and TRBJ2-7; D gene ambiguous. The CDR3 spans 13 residues. V gave up 2 bases and J gave up 2 bases, with 7 bases separating them. Per germline, CDR1 SGHTA and CDR2 FQGNSA. CDR3 region: CASSLNAAYEQYF. In DNA form, the CDR3 reads TGTGCCAGCAGCTTAAACGCCGCCTACGAGCAGTACTTC. Full variable domain (remainder filled in from reference TRBV7-2 and TRBJ2-7): GAGVSQSPSNKVTEKGKDVELRCDPISGHTALYWYRQSLGQGLEFLIYFQGNSAPDKSGLPSDRFSAERTGGSVSTLTIQRTQQEDSAVYLCASSLNAAYEQYFGPGTRLTVT.

The chain has TRBV19 and TRBJ1-6, with TRBD1 matching 8 bases. V lost 6 bases to trimming and J lost 6 bases; unmatched junction nucleotides: 7. CDR3 length: 15 amino acids. The germline V gene has CDR1 LNHDA and CDR2 SQIVND (reference sequence). The CDR3 DNA reads as TGTGCCAGTAGGACTACAGGGGGGGGTAATTCACCCCTCCACTTT. Translating gives CASRTTGGGNSPLHF.